This T cell receptor (beta chain) was sequenced for a study of beta chain features in type 1 diabetes. Study-level results: PCR might favor shorter templates, but any such skew would affect patients and controls equally. TCRB CDR3s were moderately but significantly shorter in Type 1 diabetes patients in all four CD4+ subsets. Healthy donors had naive, central memory and Treg TCRB repertoires that appeared less similar than those seen among patients.

Per donor, one heparinised blood draw averaged about 116 mL. The authors sorted CD4+ naive, central memory, regulatory and stem cell-like memory cells via CD45RO/CCR7/CD25/CD127/CD95/CD27. This CDR3 spans 15 amino acids. V was clipped by 2 bases and J by 1 base, with 10 bases between them. Germline CDR1 reads MGHRA; CDR2 reads YSYEKL. Reverse transcription of all isolated RNA meant that expressed TCRB transcripts were sequenced. This table comes from immunoSEQ multiplex PCR, and its TCRdb copy is limited to in-frame clones, with some not included. The sample has hundreds of thousands of clones; around 15% are singletons. Concerning this clone itself: Its antigen remains unidentified.

Sequenced material: naive CD4+ T cells from blood. V and J are TRBV4-1 and TRBJ2-3, with D perhaps matching TRBD2 (6 bases). The receptor comes from a man aged 18 to 30 with type 1 diabetes. CDR3 sequence: CASSQTGVRTDTQYF. CDR3 bases: TGCGCCAGCAGCCAAACGGGGGTGCGCACAGATACGCAGTATTTT.